Each of the 11 T cell receptor beta chains below was sequenced from the same sample in a study of Graves' ophthalmopathy and Graves' hyperthyroidism. From RNA, the CDR3 regions of TCR beta chains were amplified and sequenced. HTBI primers were employed in first-round RT-PCR, then a second-round multiplex PCR followed. In TCRdb, the multiplex PCR reads were re-called with MiXCR into one record per CDR3 protein. In the table there are about 600,000 distinct CDR3 sequences, about 40% of which are singletons. Sequenced input: peripheral blood or thyroid tissue (not recorded which). The receptors come from an adult man with Graves' hyperthyroidism.

At least ten counts were recorded for this clonotype. The chain has TRBV12-3 or TRBV12-4 and TRBJ1-1, with 8 bases fitting TRBD1. The ends lost 7 bases at V and 4 bases at J; junction bases unmatched: 8. This CDR3 comprises 14 residues. CDR3 residues: CASNQGARGTEAFF. The CDR3 region has the DNA TGTGCCAGCAATCAGGGGGCGCGGGGCACTGAAGCTTTCTTT.

In the case of this clonotype: A junction end diverges from the germline sequence, so it may reflect a read error. J is TRBJ2-3 and V is TRBV2; D is unclear. This CDR3 is 14 amino acids long. Per germline, CDR1 SNHLY and CDR2 FYNNEI. CDR3 sequence reads: CASSLGSSTDTQYF. CDR3 nucleotide sequence: TGTGCTAGCAGCTTAGGCAGTTCCACAGATACGCAGTATTTT.

This clonotype showed up just a few times. This sequence joins TRBV5-4 and TRBJ2-5; D call uncertain. The CDR3 is made up of 15 amino acids. V lost 4 bases, J lost 1 base, and 14 bases lay in between. Per the germline V gene, CDR1 is SGHNT and CDR2 is YYREEE (reference sequence). The CDR3 bases are TGTGCCAGCAGCGACCGGCCAAAGGGCCAAGAGACCCAGTACTTC. It translates to CASSDRPKGQETQYF.

This clonotype was recorded at least ten times. This rearrangement joins TRBV2 to TRBJ1-5; perhaps TRBD1 as D (5 bases). Germline V gene sequence: CDR1 SNHLY, CDR2 FYNNEI. V lost 6 bases to trimming and J lost 1 base, with 16 bases between them. CDR3 size: 16 residues. CDR3 residues: CASRSRDPLSNQPQHF. The DNA for the CDR3 is TGTGCCAGCAGGTCCCGGGACCCGTTGAGCAATCAGCCCCAGCATTTT.

V usage is TRBV20-1 and J usage is TRBJ2-3; TRBD2 matches 10 bases. The CDR3 has 14 residues. CDR1 and CDR2 from the germline V gene are DFQATT and SNEGSKA (reference sequence). V lost 4 bases and J lost 7; bases outside the gene matches: 8. The CDR3 region has the DNA TGCAGTGCTACGGAGCGGGGGGGCGTGTATACGCAGTATTTT. This sequence encodes CSATERGGVYTQYF.

This clonotype was detected ten times or more. The gene calls are TRBV3-1 and TRBJ2-7; 9 positions agree with TRBD2. Germline CDR1 LGHDT, CDR2 YNNKEL (reference sequence). The J segment lost 3 bases and the V segment lost 3 bases, leaving 3 bases of the junction unmatched. The CDR3 length is 14 residues. CDR3 coding DNA: TGTGCCAGCAGCCAGGGACTAGCAAGCTACGAGCAGTACTTC. This sequence encodes CASSQGLASYEQYF.

This clonotype appeared many times. One end of the junction does not line up with germline, which may come from a read error. The chain joins TRBV10-3 to TRBJ1-6, with D perhaps TRBD1 (5 bases). CDR1 is ENHRY and CDR2 is SYGVKD in the germline V gene. The CDR3 consists of 15 residues. CDR3 sequence (DNA): TGTGCCAGCAGTGATTACAGGAGGGCTAGTTCACCCCTCCACTTT. It encodes CASSDYRRASSPLHF.

This chain links TRBV18 with TRBJ2-7; tentatively, D is TRBD1 or TRBD2 (6 bases each). The V end lost 1 base, the J end lost 5 bases, and 15 bases lay between the germline ends. The CDR3 has 15 amino acids. Germline V gives CDR1 KGHSH, CDR2 LQKENI. CDR3 coding DNA: TGTGCCAGCTCACCACGGGCCAGGGGAGGCAACGAGCAGTACTTC. This translates into CASSPRARGGNEQYF.

This chain uses TRBV29-1 with TRBJ1-4; 7 bases agree with TRBD1. V gave up 6 bases and J gave up 4 bases; unmatched junction bases: 8. The CDR3 runs to 14 residues. Germline CDR1 SQVTM, CDR2 ANQGSEA. DNA of the CDR3: TGCAGCGTCCCGACAGGGTTGGATAATGAAAAACTGTTTTTT. Amino acids: CSVPTGLDNEKLFF.

The chain joins TRBV7-8 to TRBJ2-6; 9 bases map to TRBD2. This CDR3 comprises 17 residues. V gave up 4 bases and J gave up 1 base; unmatched junction bases: 5. Germline values: CDR1 SGHVS, CDR2 FQNEAQ. CDR3 sequence (DNA): TGTGCCAGCAGCTCCCCTAGCGGGGCGTCTGGGGCCAACGTCCTGACTTTC. Amino acids: CASSSPSGASGANVLTF.

This chain connects TRBV19 to TRBJ1-5; D remains ambiguous. Germline V lookup: CDR1 LNHDA, CDR2 SQIVND (reference sequence). Trimming cost V 1 base and J 2 bases, with 9 bases left between them. There are 15 residues in the CDR3. The CDR3 nucleotides are TGTGCCAGTAGTATAGGAACCGATGGCAATCAGCCCCAGCATTTT. Protein sequence: CASSIGTDGNQPQHF.